This is a list of T cell receptor beta chains from one sample in a study of sequential checkpoint blockade in melanoma. Produced via immunoSEQ multiplex PCR; TCRdb's table is partial and in-frame only. The table shows about 7,800 clones, with approximately 60% occurring only once. The sample here was CD8+ T cells sorted from blood (inferred from file names), taken from a patient given nivolumab and ipilimumab in sequence. The receptors were gathered from a human donor with melanoma. Both conserved end residues are part of each CDR3. D genes are given only for firm matches. Expanded clones are given a class, and other clones once, few, many or no size at all.

TRBV5-6	few	TRBJ2-7	-	CASSRSSRSYEQYF	TGTGCCAGCAGCCGATCTAGCCGCTCCTACGAGCAGTACTTC
TRBV5-1	few	TRBJ2-7	-	CASKHRDSYEQYF	TGCGCCAGCAAACACAGGGACTCCTACGAGCAGTACTTC
TRBV9	-	TRBJ1-5	-	CASSEQGTNQPQHF	TGTGCCAGCAGCGAACAGGGTACCAATCAGCCCCAGCATTTT
TRBV30	few	TRBJ1-2	-	CACTRPGGYTF	TGTGCCTGCACACGACCGGGTGGCTACACCTTC
TRBV19	-	TRBJ2-7	TRBD2	CASSIGLAGGEQYF	TGTGCCAGTAGTATCGGACTAGCGGGAGGCGAGCAGTACTTC
TRBV4-1	-	TRBJ2-7	-	CASSQHPAYEQYF	TGCGCCAGCAGCCAACACCCGGCCTACGAGCAGTACTTC
TRBV27	-	TRBJ1-4	-	CASSSPGRGEKLFF	TGTGCCAGCAGTTCCCCGGGACGGGGGGAAAAACTGTTTTTT
TRBV27	once	TRBJ2-7	TRBD2	CASRLAVWPYEQYF	TGTGCCAGCAGGCTAGCGGTCTGGCCCTACGAGCAGTACTTC
TRBV19	few	TRBJ1-1	-	CASSETRGVRAFF	TGTGCCAGTAGCGAAACCCGCGGGGTACGAGCTTTCTTT
TRBV6-5	few	TRBJ1-1	-	CASRPPNLNTEAFF	TGTGCCAGCAGGCCCCCGAACTTGAACACTGAAGCTTTCTTT
TRBV7-2	few	TRBJ2-5	-	CASSPMGPGAQETQYF	TGTGCCAGCAGCCCCATGGGCCCAGGGGCGCAAGAGACCCAGTACTTC
TRBV7-2	few	TRBJ2-7	TRBD2	CASSNPGLAPYEQYF	TGTGCCAGCAGCAACCCGGGACTAGCGCCCTACGAGCAGTACTTC
TRBV29-1	-	TRBJ2-7	TRBD1	CSVETPGQGIRPYEQYF	TGCAGCGTTGAAACCCCGGGACAGGGAATAAGGCCCTACGAGCAGTACTTC
TRBV4-3	few	TRBJ2-7	-	CASSEGARGSYEQYF	TGCGCCAGCAGCGAAGGCGCTAGGGGGTCATACGAGCAGTACTTC
TRBV7-9	-	TRBJ2-7	-	CASSSLAGSYEQYF	TGTGCCAGCAGCTCACTAGCAGGCTCCTACGAGCAGTACTTC
TRBV27	-	TRBJ1-5	-	CASSLSAGVQPQHF	TGTGCCAGCAGTTTATCGGCAGGGGTTCAGCCCCAGCATTTT
TRBV27	-	TRBJ1-2	TRBD1	CASSNQGVYGYTF	TGTGCCAGCAGTAACCAGGGGGTCTATGGCTACACCTTC
TRBV7-8	-	TRBJ2-7	TRBD2	CASSLVAGGLYEQYF	TGTGCCAGCAGCTTAGTAGCGGGAGGGCTCTACGAGCAGTACTTC
TRBV27	-	TRBJ2-7	-	CASSFGGLYEQYF	TGTGCCAGCAGCTTCGGGGGTCTCTACGAGCAGTACTTC
TRBV7-2	-	TRBJ2-1	-	CASSLVRESPEQFF	TGTGCCAGCAGCTTAGTACGGGAGTCCCCGGAGCAGTTCTTC
TRBV4-3	-	TRBJ2-7	TRBD2	CASSPGTSDYEQYF	TGCGCCAGCAGCCCCGGGACTAGCGATTACGAGCAGTACTTC
TRBV4-1	few	TRBJ2-7	-	CASSQEAQGNEQYF	TGCGCCAGCAGCCAAGAGGCACAGGGCAACGAGCAGTACTTC
TRBV7-9	-	TRBJ2-7	TRBD2	CASSPKGGTSGAYEQYF	TGTGCCAGCAGCCCAAAAGGGGGGACTAGCGGGGCTTACGAGCAGTACTTC
TRBV7-6	-	TRBJ2-7	TRBD2	CASSPSTSGIPYEQYF	TGTGCCAGCAGCCCGTCGACTAGCGGTATCCCCTACGAGCAGTACTTC
TRBV9	few	TRBJ1-5	TRBD1	CASSEQGAYNQPQHF	TGTGCCAGCAGCGAACAGGGGGCCTACAATCAGCCCCAGCATTTT
TRBV10-3	few	TRBJ2-7	-	CAISESGGYEQYF	TGTGCCATCAGTGAGTCTGGGGGGTACGAGCAGTACTTC
TRBV28	few	TRBJ2-7	TRBD1	CASRPTGFSEQYF	TGTGCCAGCAGGCCGACAGGGTTCAGCGAGCAGTACTTC
TRBV7-9	-	TRBJ1-2	TRBD1	CASSLEQGAPPSYGYTF	TGTGCCAGCAGCTTAGAACAGGGGGCACCTCCCTCCTATGGCTACACCTTC
TRBV13	few	TRBJ2-7	TRBD2	CASSLVAGPYEQYF	TGTGCCAGCAGCTTAGTAGCGGGACCCTACGAGCAGTACTTC
TRBV14	-	TRBJ1-4	TRBD1	CASSLHRGRGEKLFF	TGTGCCAGCAGCCTCCACAGGGGGCGAGGTGAAAAACTGTTTTTT
TRBV28	-	TRBJ1-1	-	CASSLVEQSEAFF	TGTGCCAGCAGTTTAGTCGAACAGTCCGAAGCTTTCTTT
TRBV7-9	-	TRBJ2-2	-	CASSFSGNTGELFF	TGTGCCAGCAGCTTCAGCGGGAACACCGGGGAGCTGTTTTTT
TRBV7-2	once	TRBJ1-1	-	CASSLVAGSGTEAFF	TGTGCCAGCAGCTTAGTGGCAGGGTCGGGCACTGAAGCTTTCTTT
TRBV7-9	once	TRBJ2-2	-	CASSFGWGLNTGELFF	TGTGCCAGCAGCTTCGGATGGGGGCTAAACACCGGGGAGCTGTTTTTT
TRBV7-9	few	TRBJ1-1	-	CASSLDPRNEAFF	TGTGCCAGCAGCTTAGATCCGAGGAATGAAGCTTTCTTT
TRBV27	-	TRBJ1-1	TRBD1	CASSLLQGGNTEAFF	TGTGCCAGCAGTTTATTGCAGGGGGGGAACACTGAAGCTTTCTTT
TRBV9	-	TRBJ1-1	-	CASTPSYGTEAFF	TGTGCCAGCACCCCTTCCTATGGCACTGAAGCTTTCTTT
TRBV7-2	-	TRBJ2-1	-	CASNLGWGGPYNEQFF	TGTGCCAGCAACTTAGGATGGGGGGGGCCCTACAATGAGCAGTTCTTC